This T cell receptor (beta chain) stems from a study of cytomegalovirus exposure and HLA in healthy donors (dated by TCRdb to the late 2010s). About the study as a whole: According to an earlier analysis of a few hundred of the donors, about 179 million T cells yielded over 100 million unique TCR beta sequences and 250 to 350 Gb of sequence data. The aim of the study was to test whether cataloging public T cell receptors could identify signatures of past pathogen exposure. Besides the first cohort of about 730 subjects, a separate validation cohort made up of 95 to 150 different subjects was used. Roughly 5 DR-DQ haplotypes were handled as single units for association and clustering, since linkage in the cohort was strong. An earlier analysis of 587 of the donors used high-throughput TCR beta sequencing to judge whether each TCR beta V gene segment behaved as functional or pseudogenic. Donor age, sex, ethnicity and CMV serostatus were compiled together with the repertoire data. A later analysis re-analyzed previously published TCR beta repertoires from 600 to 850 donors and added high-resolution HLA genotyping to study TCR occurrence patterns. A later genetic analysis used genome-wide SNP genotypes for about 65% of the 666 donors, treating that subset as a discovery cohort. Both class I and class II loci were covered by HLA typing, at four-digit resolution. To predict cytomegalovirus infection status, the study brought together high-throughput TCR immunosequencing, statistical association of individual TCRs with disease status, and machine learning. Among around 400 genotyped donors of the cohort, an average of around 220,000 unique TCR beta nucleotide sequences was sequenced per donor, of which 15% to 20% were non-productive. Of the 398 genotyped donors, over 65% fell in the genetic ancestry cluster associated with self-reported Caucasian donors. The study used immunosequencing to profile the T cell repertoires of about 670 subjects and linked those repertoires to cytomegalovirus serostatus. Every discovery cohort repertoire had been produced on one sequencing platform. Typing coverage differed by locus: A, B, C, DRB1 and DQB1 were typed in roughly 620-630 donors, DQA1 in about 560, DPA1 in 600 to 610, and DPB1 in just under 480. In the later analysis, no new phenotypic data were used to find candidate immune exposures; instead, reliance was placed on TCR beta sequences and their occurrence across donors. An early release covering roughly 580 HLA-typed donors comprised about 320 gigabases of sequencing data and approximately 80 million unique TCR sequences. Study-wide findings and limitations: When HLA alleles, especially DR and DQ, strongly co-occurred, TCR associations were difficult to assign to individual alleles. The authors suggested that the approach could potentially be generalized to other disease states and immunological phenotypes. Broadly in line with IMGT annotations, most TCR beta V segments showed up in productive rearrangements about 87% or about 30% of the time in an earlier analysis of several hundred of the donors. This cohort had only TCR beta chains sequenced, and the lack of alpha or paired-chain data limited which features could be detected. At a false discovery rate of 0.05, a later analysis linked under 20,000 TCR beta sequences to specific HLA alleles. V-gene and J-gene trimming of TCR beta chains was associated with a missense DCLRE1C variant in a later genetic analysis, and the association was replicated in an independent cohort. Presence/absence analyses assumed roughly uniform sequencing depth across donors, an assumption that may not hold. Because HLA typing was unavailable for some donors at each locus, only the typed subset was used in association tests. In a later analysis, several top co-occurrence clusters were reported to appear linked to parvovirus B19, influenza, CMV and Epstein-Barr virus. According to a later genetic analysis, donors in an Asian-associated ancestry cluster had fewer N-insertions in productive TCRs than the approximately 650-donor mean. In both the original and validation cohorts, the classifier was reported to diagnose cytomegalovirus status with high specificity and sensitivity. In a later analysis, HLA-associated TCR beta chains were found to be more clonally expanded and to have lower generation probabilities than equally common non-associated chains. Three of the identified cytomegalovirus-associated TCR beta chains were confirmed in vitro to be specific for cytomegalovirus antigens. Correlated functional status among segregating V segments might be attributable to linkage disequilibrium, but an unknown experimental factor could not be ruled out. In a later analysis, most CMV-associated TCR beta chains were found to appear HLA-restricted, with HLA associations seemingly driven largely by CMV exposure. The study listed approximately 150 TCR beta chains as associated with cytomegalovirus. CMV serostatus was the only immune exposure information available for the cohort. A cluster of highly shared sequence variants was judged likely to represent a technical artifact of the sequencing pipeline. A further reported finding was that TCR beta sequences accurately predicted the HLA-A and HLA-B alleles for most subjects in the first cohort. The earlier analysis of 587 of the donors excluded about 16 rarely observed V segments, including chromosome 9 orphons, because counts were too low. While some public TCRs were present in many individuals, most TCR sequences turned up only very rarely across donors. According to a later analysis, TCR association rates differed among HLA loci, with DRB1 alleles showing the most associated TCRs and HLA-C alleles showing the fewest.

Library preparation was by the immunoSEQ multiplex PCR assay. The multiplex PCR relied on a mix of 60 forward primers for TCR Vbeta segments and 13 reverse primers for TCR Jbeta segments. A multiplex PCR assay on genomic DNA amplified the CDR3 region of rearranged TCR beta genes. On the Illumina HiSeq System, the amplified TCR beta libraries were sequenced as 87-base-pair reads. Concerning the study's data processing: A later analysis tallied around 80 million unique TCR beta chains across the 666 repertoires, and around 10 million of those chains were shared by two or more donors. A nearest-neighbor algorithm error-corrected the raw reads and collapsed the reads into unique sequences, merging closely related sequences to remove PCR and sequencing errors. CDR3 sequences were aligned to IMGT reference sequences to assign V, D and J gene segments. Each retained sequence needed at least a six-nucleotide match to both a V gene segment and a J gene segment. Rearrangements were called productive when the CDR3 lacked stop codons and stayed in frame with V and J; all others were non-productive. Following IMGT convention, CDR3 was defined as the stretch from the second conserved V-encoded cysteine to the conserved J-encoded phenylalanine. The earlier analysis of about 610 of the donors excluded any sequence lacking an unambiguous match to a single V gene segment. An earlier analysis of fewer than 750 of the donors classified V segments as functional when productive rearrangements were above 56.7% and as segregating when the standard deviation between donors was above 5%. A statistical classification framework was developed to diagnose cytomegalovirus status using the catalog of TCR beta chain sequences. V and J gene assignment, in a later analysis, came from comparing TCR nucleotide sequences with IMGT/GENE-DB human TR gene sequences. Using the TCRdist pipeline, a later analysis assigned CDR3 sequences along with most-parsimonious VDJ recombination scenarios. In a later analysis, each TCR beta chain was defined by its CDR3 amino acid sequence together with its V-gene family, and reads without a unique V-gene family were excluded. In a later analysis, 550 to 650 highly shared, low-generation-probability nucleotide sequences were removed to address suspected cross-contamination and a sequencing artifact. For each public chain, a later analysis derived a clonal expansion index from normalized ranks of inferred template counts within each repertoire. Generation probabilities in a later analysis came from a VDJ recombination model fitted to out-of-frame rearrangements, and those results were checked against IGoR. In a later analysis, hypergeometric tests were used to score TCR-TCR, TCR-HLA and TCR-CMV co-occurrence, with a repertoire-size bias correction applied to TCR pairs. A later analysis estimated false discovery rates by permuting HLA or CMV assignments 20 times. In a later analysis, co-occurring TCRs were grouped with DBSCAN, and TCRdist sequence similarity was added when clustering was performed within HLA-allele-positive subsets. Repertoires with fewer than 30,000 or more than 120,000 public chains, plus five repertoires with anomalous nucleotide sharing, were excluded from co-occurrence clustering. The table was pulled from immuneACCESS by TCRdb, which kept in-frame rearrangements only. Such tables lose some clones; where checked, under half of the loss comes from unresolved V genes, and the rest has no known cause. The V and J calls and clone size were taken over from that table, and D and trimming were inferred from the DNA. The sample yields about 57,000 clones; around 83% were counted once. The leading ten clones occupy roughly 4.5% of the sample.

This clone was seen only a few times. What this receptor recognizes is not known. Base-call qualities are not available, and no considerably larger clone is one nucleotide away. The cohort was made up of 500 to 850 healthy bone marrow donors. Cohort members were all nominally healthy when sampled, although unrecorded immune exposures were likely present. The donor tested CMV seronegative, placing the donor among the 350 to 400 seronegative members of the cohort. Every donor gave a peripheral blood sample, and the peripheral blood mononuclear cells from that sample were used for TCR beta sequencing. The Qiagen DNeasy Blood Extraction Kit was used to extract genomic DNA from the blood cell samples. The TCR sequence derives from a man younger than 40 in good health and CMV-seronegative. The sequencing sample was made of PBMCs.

The CDR3 region: CASSQEDPGSGANVLTF. The nucleotide sequence reads TGCGCCAGCAGCCAAGAAGATCCAGGCTCTGGGGCCAACGTCCTGACTTTC. The sequence is built from TRBV4-3 and TRBJ2-6, with the D gene uncertain. Reading the germline V gene gives CDR1 LGHNA and CDR2 YSLEER. The junction shows trimming of 0 bases on V and 0 bases on J, plus 9 bases between the germline ends. The CDR3 measures 17 amino acids from cysteine to phenylalanine. The only DNA kept is the CDR3, 51 bases in frame from the first base.